Listed below are T cell receptor beta chains from one sample, sequenced in a study of T cells in Graves' hyperthyroidism and ophthalmopathy. TCRdb used MiXCR to reprocess the multiplex PCR reads, holding one entry per CDR3 protein. The table shows 490,000 or so distinct CDR3 sequences, with 22% occurring only once. Sequencing was carried out using blood. Every receptor here comes from an older woman with Graves' ophthalmopathy. CDR3s leave out the opening cysteine and the closing phenylalanine or tryptophan.

CDR3	V	J
ASSYSVQGVRETQY	TRBV6-5	TRBJ2-5
ASSQLQGNTEAF	TRBV28	TRBJ1-1
ASSLVGGPSNYGYT	TRBV7-2	TRBJ1-2
SVRDGWLDGYT	TRBV29-1	TRBJ1-2
ASSPRAGTMNTEAF	TRBV18	TRBJ1-1
ARTGPTGETQY	TRBV2	TRBJ2-5
ASTTPGDTQY	TRBV3-1	TRBJ2-3
AIGRGDRHFQQY	TRBV10-3	TRBJ2-7
SVRAPQETQY	TRBV29-1	TRBJ2-5
SATGSGLGTDTQY	TRBV20-1	TRBJ2-3
ASSPWSEMGQF	TRBV13	TRBJ2-1
ASIRGGTPSYEQY	TRBV28	TRBJ2-7
SATSGTSRYEQY	TRBV29-1	TRBJ2-7
ASSHTASGANVLT	TRBV12-3/TRBV12-4	TRBJ2-6
AISDRQEPETQY	TRBV10-3	TRBJ2-5
ASSPKDIYSNQPQH	TRBV7-2	TRBJ1-5
ASSLMTSGRPTDTQY	TRBV5-1	TRBJ2-3
ASSQDPGGGEQF	TRBV4-1	TRBJ2-1
ASHSSGGPQETQY	TRBV5-1	TRBJ2-5
ASSTRSMNTEAF	TRBV2	TRBJ1-1
ASSLLLAGGHGELF	TRBV27	TRBJ2-2
AISPWRANVPDTQY	TRBV10-3	TRBJ2-3
ASSIGRPKTGLGIYSNQPQH	TRBV19	TRBJ1-5
ASSLPGGAEAF	TRBV7-9	TRBJ1-1
ASSSWAGGPSSGYT	TRBV27	TRBJ1-2
ASNPDRGETQY	TRBV12-3/TRBV12-4	TRBJ2-5
ASSVANEQF	TRBV10-2	TRBJ2-1
ASSPDGRTEAF	TRBV3-1	TRBJ1-1
ASRLWDGYNEQF	TRBV28	TRBJ2-1
ASSAEGGGETQY	TRBV9	TRBJ2-5
ASRKDRSQETQY	TRBV2	TRBJ2-5
ASSIGGTGGHEQF	TRBV19	TRBJ2-1
ASSQGSGSYEQY	TRBV3-1	TRBJ2-7
ASSSVALSSYNEQF	TRBV28	TRBJ2-1
ASSLVRTSTDTQY	TRBV7-8	TRBJ2-3
ASSEGQGNTDTQY	TRBV7-3	TRBJ2-3
ATSDTRGLQETQY	TRBV24-1	TRBJ2-5
ASSVDTVAYEQY	TRBV9	TRBJ2-7
ASSSLTGAPWGEQY	TRBV6-5	TRBJ2-7
ASRGTGYWVFTDTQY	TRBV2	TRBJ2-3
SVDHANYGYT	TRBV29-1	TRBJ1-2
ASCVEASNQPQH	TRBV6-1	TRBJ1-5
ASSRAGSKDTEAF	TRBV14	TRBJ1-1
ASRLAGAPYEQY	TRBV28	TRBJ2-7